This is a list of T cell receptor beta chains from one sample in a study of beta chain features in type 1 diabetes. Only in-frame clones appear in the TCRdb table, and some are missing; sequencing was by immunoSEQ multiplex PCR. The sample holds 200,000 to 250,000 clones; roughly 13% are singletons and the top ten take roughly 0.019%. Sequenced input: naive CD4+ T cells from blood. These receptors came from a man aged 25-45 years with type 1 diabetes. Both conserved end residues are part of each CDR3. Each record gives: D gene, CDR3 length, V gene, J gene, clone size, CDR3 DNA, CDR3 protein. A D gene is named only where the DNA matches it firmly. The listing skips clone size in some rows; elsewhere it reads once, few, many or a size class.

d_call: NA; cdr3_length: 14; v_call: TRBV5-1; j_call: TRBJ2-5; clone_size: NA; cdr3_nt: TGCGCCAGCAGCTTGGGACAGCACCAAGAGACCCAGTACTTC; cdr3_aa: CASSLGQHQETQYF
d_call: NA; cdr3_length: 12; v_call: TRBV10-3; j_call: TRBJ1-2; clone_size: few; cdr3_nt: TGTGCCACCCGACAGTTTAACTATGGCTACACCTTC; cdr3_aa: CATRQFNYGYTF
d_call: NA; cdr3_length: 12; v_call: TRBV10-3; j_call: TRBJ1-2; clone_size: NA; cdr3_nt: TGTGCCATCAGTGAGACGGGGAATGGCTACACCTTC; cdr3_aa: CAISETGNGYTF
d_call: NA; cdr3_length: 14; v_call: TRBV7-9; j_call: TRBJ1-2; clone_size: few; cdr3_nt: TGTGCCAGCAGCTTATCTCAGAACAACTATGGCTACACCTTC; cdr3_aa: CASSLSQNNYGYTF
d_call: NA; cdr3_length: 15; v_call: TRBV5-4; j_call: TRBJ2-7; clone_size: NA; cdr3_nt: TGTGCCAGCAGCTTGGTTCCAGGTAAATCCTACGAGCAGTACTTC; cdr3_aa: CASSLVPGKSYEQYF
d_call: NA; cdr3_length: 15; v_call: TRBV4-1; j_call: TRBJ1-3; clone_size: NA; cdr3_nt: TGCGCCAGCCTGGACTCCCCGAGCTCTGGAAACACCATATATTTT; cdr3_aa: CASLDSPSSGNTIYF
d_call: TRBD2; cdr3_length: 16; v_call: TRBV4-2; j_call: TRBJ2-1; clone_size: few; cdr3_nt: TGTGCCAGCAGCCAATCGACTAGCGGGGGGGCGGGAGAGCAGTTCTTC; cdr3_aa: CASSQSTSGGAGEQFF
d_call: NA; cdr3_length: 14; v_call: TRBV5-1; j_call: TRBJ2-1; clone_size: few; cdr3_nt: TGCGCCAGCAGCTTACGGGGTTCGCGGAATGAGCAGTTCTTC; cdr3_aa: CASSLRGSRNEQFF
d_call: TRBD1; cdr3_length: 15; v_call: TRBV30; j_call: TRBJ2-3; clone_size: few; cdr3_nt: TGTGCCTGGAGGGTTCAGGGGGCGCGGGGAGATACGCAGTATTTT; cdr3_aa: CAWRVQGARGDTQYF
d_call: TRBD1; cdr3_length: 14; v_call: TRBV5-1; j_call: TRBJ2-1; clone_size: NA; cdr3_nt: TGCGCCAGCAGCTTAACAGGGGGAAAGGATGAGCAGTTCTTC; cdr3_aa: CASSLTGGKDEQFF
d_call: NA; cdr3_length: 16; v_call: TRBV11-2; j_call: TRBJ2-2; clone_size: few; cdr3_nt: TGTGCCAGCAGCTTAGGCGGCAGGGTGGGCACCGGGGAGCTGTTTTTT; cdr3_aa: CASSLGGRVGTGELFF
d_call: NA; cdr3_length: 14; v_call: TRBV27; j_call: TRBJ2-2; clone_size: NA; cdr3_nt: TGTGCCAGCAGTCCAGGACAGAGCACCGGGGAGCTGTTTTTT; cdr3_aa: CASSPGQSTGELFF
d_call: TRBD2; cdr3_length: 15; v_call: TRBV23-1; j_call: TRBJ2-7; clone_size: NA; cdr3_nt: TGCGCCAGCAGTCATATGGACGGGAGGTCGTACGAGCAGTACTTC; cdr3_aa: CASSHMDGRSYEQYF
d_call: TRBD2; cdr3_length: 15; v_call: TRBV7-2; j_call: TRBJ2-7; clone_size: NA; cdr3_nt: TGTGCCAGCAGCTTATCGACGGGAGGGCCTTACGAGCAGTACTTC; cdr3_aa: CASSLSTGGPYEQYF
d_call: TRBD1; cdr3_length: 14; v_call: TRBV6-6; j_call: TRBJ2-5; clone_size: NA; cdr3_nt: TGTGCCAGCAGTTACGGTGAGGGGGCAGGGACCCAGTACTTC; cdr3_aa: CASSYGEGAGTQYF
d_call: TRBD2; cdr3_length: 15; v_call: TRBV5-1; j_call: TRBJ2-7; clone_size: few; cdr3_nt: TGCGCCAGCTCCTCTGGGGGGGACCCTAACGACGAGCAGTACTTC; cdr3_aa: CASSSGGDPNDEQYF
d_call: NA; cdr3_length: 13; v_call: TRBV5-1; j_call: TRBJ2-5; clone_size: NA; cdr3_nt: TGCGCCAGCAGTTCCTCCCTAGCGGAGACCCAGTACTTC; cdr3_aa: CASSSSLAETQYF
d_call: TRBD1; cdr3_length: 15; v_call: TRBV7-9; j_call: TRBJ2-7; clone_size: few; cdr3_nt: TGTGCCAGCAGCTTAGATGGGACAGGGCCCATCGAGCAGTACTTC; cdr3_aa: CASSLDGTGPIEQYF
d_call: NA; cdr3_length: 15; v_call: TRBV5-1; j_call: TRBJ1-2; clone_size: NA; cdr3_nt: TGCGCCAGCAGCTTGTTACAGTCGGGGAACTATGGCTACACCTTC; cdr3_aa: CASSLLQSGNYGYTF
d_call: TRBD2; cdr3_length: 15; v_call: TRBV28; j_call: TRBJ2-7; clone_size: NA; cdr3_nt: TGTGCCAGCAGTCTCCGGACTAGCGGGAGTTACGAGCAGTACTTC; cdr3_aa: CASSLRTSGSYEQYF
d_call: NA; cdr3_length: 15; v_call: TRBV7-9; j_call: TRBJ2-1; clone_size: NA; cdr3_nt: TGTGCCAGCAGCTTAGGGGACATCTCCTACAATGAGCAGTTCTTC; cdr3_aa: CASSLGDISYNEQFF
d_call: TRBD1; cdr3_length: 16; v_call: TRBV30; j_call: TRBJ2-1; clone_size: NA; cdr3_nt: TGTGCCTGGAGTCGCCCTGACAGGGGGCTAAGGAATGAGCAGTTCTTC; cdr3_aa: CAWSRPDRGLRNEQFF
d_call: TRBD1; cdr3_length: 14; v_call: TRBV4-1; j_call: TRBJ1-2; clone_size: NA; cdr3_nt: TGCGCCAGCAGCCAAGTTTGGGACAGGGATGGCTACACCTTC; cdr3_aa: CASSQVWDRDGYTF
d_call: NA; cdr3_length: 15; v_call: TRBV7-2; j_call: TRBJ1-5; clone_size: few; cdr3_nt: TGTGCCAGCAGTACGGGGGGATTGGGCAATCAGCCCCAGCATTTT; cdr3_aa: CASSTGGLGNQPQHF
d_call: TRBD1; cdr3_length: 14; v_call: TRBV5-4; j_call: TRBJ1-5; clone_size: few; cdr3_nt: TGTGCCAGCAGCCGAGACAGGGGCCATCAGCCCCAGCATTTT; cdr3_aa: CASSRDRGHQPQHF
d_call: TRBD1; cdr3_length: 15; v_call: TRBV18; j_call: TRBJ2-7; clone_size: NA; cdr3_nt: TGTGCCAGCTCATCGTTAGACAGGGTATCGAGGGAGCAGTACTTC; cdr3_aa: CASSSLDRVSREQYF
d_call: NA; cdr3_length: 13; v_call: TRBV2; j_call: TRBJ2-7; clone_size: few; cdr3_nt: TGTGCCAGCAGCCACGACAGGAGCTACGAGCAGTACTTC; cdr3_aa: CASSHDRSYEQYF
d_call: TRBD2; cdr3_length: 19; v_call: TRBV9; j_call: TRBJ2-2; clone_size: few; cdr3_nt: TGTGCCAGCAGCGTGGGACTAGCGGGGATGGGTGGAAACACCGGGGAGCTGTTTTTT; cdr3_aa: CASSVGLAGMGGNTGELFF
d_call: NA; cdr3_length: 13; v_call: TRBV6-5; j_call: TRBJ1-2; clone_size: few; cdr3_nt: TGTGCCAGCAGCACACAGCAAGGCTATGGCTACACCTTC; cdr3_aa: CASSTQQGYGYTF
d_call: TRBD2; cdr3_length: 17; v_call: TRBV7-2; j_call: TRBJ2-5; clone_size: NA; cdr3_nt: TGTGCCAGCAGCTTAATTGGGCTAGCGGGGCTCCAAGAGACCCAGTACTTC; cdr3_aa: CASSLIGLAGLQETQYF
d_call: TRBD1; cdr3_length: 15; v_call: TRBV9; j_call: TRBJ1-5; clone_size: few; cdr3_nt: TGTGCCAGCAGCCCCGGGACAGGGGGCAATCAGCCCCAGCATTTT; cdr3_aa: CASSPGTGGNQPQHF
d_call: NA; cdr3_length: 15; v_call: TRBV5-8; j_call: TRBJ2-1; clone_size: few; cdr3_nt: TGTGCCAGCAGCTTGTGGCAAGGGGCTCTTGAGGAGCAGTTCTTC; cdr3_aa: CASSLWQGALEEQFF
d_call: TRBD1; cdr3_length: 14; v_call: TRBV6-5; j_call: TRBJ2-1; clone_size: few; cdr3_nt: TGTGCCAGCAGCCGCCGGGACAGTTACAATGAGCAGTTCTTC; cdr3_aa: CASSRRDSYNEQFF
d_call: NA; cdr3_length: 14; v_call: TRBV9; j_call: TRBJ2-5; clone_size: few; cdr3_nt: TGTGCCAGCAGCGTAGACCAGGGGATGAAGACCCAGTACTTC; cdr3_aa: CASSVDQGMKTQYF
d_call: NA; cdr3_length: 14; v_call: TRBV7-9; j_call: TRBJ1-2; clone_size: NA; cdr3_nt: TGTGCCAGCAGCAACAGGGTGGAGGAGAATGGCTACACCTTC; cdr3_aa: CASSNRVEENGYTF
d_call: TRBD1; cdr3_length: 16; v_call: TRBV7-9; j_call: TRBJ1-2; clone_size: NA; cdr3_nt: TGTGCCAGCAGCTGGGGGGACAGTTCTTCTAACTATGGCTACACCTTC; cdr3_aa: CASSWGDSSSNYGYTF
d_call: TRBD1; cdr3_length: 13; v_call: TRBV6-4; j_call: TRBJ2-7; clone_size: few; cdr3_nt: TGTGCCAGCACTTGGGACAGGTCCTACGAGCAGTACTTC; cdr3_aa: CASTWDRSYEQYF
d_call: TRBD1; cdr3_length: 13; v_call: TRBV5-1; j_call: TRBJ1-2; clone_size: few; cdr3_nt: TGCGCCAGCAGTGCGGACAGGGTCTATGGCTACACCTTC; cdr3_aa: CASSADRVYGYTF
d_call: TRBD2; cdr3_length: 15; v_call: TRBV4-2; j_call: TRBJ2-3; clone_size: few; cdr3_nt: TGTGCCACCGGGGGTCTAGCGGGGGTCGAGGATACGCAGTATTTT; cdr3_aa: CATGGLAGVEDTQYF
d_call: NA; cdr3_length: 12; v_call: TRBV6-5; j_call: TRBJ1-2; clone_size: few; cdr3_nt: TGTGCCAGCACCCCGGCCGGGGGTGGCTACACCTTC; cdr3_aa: CASTPAGGGYTF
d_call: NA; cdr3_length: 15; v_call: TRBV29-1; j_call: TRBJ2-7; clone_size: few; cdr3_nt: TGCAGCGTTGAAGATTCCGCAGCGGTGCCCTACGAGCAGTACTTC; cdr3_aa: CSVEDSAAVPYEQYF
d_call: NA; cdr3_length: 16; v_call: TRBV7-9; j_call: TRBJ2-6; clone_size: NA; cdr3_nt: TGTGCCAGCAGCCTTGACAGGACCTCTGGGGCCAACGTCCTGACTTTC; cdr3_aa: CASSLDRTSGANVLTF
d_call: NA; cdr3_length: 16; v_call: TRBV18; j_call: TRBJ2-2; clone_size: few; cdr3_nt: TGTGCCAGCTCACCACCGGGACACTCAAACACCGGGGAGCTGTTTTTT; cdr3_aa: CASSPPGHSNTGELFF
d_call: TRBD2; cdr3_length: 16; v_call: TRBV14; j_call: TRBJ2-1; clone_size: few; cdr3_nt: TGTGCCAGCAGCCAAGCAGGACTAGCGGCTTACAATGAGCAGTTCTTC; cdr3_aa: CASSQAGLAAYNEQFF
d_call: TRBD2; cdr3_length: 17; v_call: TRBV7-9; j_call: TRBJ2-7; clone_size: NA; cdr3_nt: TGTGCCAGCAGTGAAGTGTTGACTAGCGGGGTGCCCTACGAGCAGTACTTC; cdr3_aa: CASSEVLTSGVPYEQYF
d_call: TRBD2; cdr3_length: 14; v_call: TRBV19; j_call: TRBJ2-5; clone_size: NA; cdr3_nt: TGTGCCACGGCCGGGCGGGGGGTCCAAGAGACCCAGTACTTC; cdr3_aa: CATAGRGVQETQYF
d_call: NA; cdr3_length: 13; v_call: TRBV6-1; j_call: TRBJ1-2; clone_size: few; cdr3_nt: TGTGCCAGCAGGGATTCAGGGTTATATGGCTACACCTTC; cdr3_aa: CASRDSGLYGYTF
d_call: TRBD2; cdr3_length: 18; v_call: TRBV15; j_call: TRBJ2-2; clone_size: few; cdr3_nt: TGTGCCACCAGCCACGGACTAGCGGGGGGACCAAACACCGGGGAGCTGTTTTTT; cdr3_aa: CATSHGLAGGPNTGELFF
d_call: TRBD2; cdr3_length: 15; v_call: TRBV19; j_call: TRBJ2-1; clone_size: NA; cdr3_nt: TGTGCCAGTAGGAGCGGGGGGGCCTTCTACAATGAGCAGTTCTTC; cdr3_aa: CASRSGGAFYNEQFF
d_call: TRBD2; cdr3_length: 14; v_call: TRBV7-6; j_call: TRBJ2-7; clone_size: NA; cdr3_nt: TGTGCCAGCAGCTTCTCGGGAGGCTACTACGAGCAGTACTTC; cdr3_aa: CASSFSGGYYEQYF
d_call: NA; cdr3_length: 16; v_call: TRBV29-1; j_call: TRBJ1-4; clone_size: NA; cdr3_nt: TGCAGCGTTGGGTCGGGGGTCTCAACAACTAATGAAAAACTGTTTTTT; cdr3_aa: CSVGSGVSTTNEKLFF
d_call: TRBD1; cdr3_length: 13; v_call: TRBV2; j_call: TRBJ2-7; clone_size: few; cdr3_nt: TGTGCCAGCAGTGCGGGACAGGCGGGCGAGCAGTACTTC; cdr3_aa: CASSAGQAGEQYF
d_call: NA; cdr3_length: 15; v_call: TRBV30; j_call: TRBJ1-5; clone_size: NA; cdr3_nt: TGTGCCTGGAGTGAGCCTGCGGGGGTGATTCAGCCCCAGCATTTT; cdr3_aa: CAWSEPAGVIQPQHF
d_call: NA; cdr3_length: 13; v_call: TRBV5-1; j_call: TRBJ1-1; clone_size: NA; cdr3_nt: TGCGCCAGCAGCTTGGCAGGGGCCACTGAAGCTTTCTTT; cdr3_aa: CASSLAGATEAFF
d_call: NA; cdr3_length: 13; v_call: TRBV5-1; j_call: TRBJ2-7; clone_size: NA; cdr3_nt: TGCGCCAGCAGCCCCGATGGGGGGTACGAGCAGTACTTC; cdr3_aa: CASSPDGGYEQYF